Presented here are 21 T cell receptor beta chains from one specimen sequenced in a study of beta chain features in type 1 diabetes. Findings and caveats of the study: Type 1 diabetes patients had moderately but significantly shorter TCRB CDR3s in all four CD4+ subsets.

These receptors lack a known antigen. Isolated RNA was reverse transcribed in full, so expressed TCRB transcripts were sequenced. Measured with immunoSEQ multiplex PCR; TCRdb has only the in-frame clones, and not every one. The data hold about 710,000 clones, with 11% to 15% observed a single time. The sequencing input was naive CD4+ T cells from blood. The receptor source for this set is a young man with type 1 diabetes.

The rearrangement uses TRBV14 and TRBJ1-2; TRBD1 aligns across 8 bases. In germline, CDR1 is SGHDN, CDR2 FVKESK. This CDR3 spans 13 amino acids. V was clipped by 3 bases and J by 6 bases; unmatched bases: 3. CDR3 loop: CASSQQGANGYTF. Written as DNA, the CDR3 is TGTGCCAGCAGCCAGCAGGGGGCAAATGGCTACACCTTC.

The chain recombines TRBV7-2 with TRBJ2-3, with D unclear. The CDR3 consists of 14 residues. The V and J ends lost 5 bases and 2 bases respectively, with 11 bases between them. The V gene's germline CDR1 is SGHTA and CDR2 FQGNSA. The CDR3 DNA reads TGTGCCAGCAGCCTCAGTCGTGCCACAGATACGCAGTATTTT. Its translation is CASSLSRATDTQYF.

V usage is TRBV28 and J usage is TRBJ1-5, with D perhaps matching TRBD1 (6 bases). The CDR3 is made up of 14 amino acids. Germline assignment: CDR1 MDHEN and CDR2 SYDVKM. V shed 3 bases and J shed 6 bases, with 12 bases lying between them. CDR3 in amino acids: CASSLHGGRQPQHF. The CDR3, as DNA: TGTGCCAGCAGTTTGCACGGGGGGCGTCAGCCCCAGCATTTT. Full variable domain (rest looked up from reference TRBV28 and TRBJ1-5): DVKVTQSSRYLVKRTGEKVFLECVQDMDHENMFWYRQDPGLGLRLIYFSYDVKMKEKGDIPEGYSVSREKKERFSLILESASTNQTSMYLCASSLHGGRQPQHFGDGTRLSIL.

Only a few counts were recorded for this clone. The rearrangement joins TRBV7-9 to TRBJ2-5, with a tentative D call TRBD2 (5 bases). The CDR3 covers 15 residues. Trimming took 5 bases from V and 3 from J, leaving 16 bases between them. Germline values: CDR1 SEHNR, CDR2 FQNEAQ (reference sequence). DNA of the CDR3: TGTGCCAGCAGCCCCATAGATGTCGGGGAAGAGACCCAGTACTTC. Its translation is CASSPIDVGEETQYF.

This clone was seen a handful of times. V gene TRBV25-1 combines with J gene TRBJ1-4, with TRBD1 as a possible D gene (6 bases). Trimming stripped 4 bases from V and 6 bases from J, with 9 bases between. CDR3 size: 13 residues. In germline, CDR1 is MGHDK, CDR2 SYGVNS. CDR3 in DNA: TGTGCCAGCAGTGGGGACATTTATGAAAAACTGTTTTTT. It yields the protein CASSGDIYEKLFF.

The chain combines TRBV20-1 with TRBJ1-1; D is uncertain. Trimming left V 7 bases short and J 10 bases short, with 7 bases between. The germline V gene has CDR1 DFQATT and CDR2 SNEGSKA (reference sequence). CDR3 length: 8 amino acids. The chain's CDR3 is CSDTRAFF. The CDR3 nucleotides read TGCAGTGACACCAGAGCTTTCTTT.

This chain connects TRBV7-2 to TRBJ1-6; perhaps TRBD1 as D (5 bases). This CDR3 region has 14 residues. Germline V lookup: CDR1 SGHTA, CDR2 FQGNSA. The V end lost 6 bases, the J end lost 5 bases, and 11 bases lay between the germline ends. CDR3 in amino acids: CASSRDGNNSPLHF. The CDR3 region has the DNA TGTGCCAGCAGTAGGGACGGCAATAATTCACCCCTCCACTTT.

This chain links TRBV11-2 with TRBJ1-1; no definite D call. Trimming took off 5 bases at V and 5 bases at J, with 15 bases between the two ends. The CDR3 extends over 14 amino acids. The germline V gene encodes CDR1 SGHAT and CDR2 FQNNGV. CDR3 in amino acids: CASSQVRGGTEAFF. Here the CDR3 DNA reads TGTGCCAGCAGCCAAGTTCGGGGAGGGACTGAAGCTTTCTTT. The full variable domain, its missing parts supplied by reference TRBV11-2 and TRBJ1-1, is EAGVAQSPRYKIIEKRQSVAFWCNPISGHATLYWYQQILGQGPKLLIQFQNNGVVDDSQLPKDRFSAERLKGVDSTLKIQPAKLEDSAVYLCASSQVRGGTEAFFGQGTRLTVV.

In its sample, this clone was seen a few times. The rearrangement joins TRBV7-9 to TRBJ1-5, with D uncertain. V dropped 3 bases and J dropped 7 bases, with 7 bases sitting between them. Per the germline V gene, CDR1 is SEHNR and CDR2 is FQNEAQ (reference sequence). CDR3 length equals 12 residues. CDR3 protein: CASSLWQQPQHF. The CDR3 DNA reads TGTGCCAGCAGCTTGTGGCAGCAGCCCCAGCATTTT. Filled out from reference TRBV7-9 and TRBJ1-5, the complete variable domain reads DTGVSQNPRHKITKRGQNVTFRCDPISEHNRLYWYRQTLGQGPEFLTYFQNEAQLEKSRLLSDRFSAERPKGSFSTLEIQRTEQGDSAMYLCASSLWQQPQHFGDGTRLSIL.

This clone showed up just a few times. This chain links TRBV28 with TRBJ2-2, with D tentatively TRBD1 (6 bases). The germline V gene encodes CDR1 MDHEN and CDR2 SYDVKM. This CDR3 has 16 amino acids. The V end was cut by 6 bases, the J end by 0 bases, with 14 bases between. CDR3 sequence: CASRTLQGSNTGELFF. CDR3 in DNA: TGTGCCAGCAGGACCCTACAGGGATCGAACACCGGGGAGCTGTTTTTT.

This chain uses TRBV29-1 with TRBJ2-1; D may be TRBD1 or TRBD2 (5 bases each). Looked up from germline, CDR1 is SQVTM and CDR2 is ANQGSEA. Trimming left V 8 bases short and J 5 bases short, with 19 bases between. This CDR3 has 14 amino acids. For the CDR3, the DNA is TGCAGCATCCTAAGGGGTGGGAGCAACAATGAGCAGTTCTTC. Amino acid sequence: CSILRGGSNNEQFF.

As concerns this clone: This sample also contains other DNA sequences that code for the same CDR3. This sequence joins TRBV15 and TRBJ2-3; D gene uncertain. Germline-derived CDR1 and CDR2 are LNHNV and YYDKDF (reference sequence). The CDR3 has 12 amino acids. V lost 0 bases to trimming and J lost 4 bases, with 2 bases between them. The CDR3 DNA follows: TGTGCCACCAGCAGAGACGCAGATACGCAGTATTTT. It specifies CATSRDADTQYF.

This clone was detected a few times. Other DNA variants within this sample encode the same CDR3. The gene calls are TRBV6-1 and TRBJ2-7; D is unclear. Germline V gene sequence: CDR1 MNHNS, CDR2 SASEGT. Deletions cut 3 bases from V and 4 bases from J, with 4 bases between. CDR3 length equals 11 residues. The CDR3 DNA reads TGTGCCAGCAGTGAGGGGTACGAGCAGTACTTC. Residues: CASSEGYEQYF.

The chain is built from TRBV28 and TRBJ2-5, with D perhaps TRBD1 (5 bases). The germline gives CDR1 MDHEN, CDR2 SYDVKM. This CDR3 is built from 10 residues. Trimming shortened V by 7 bases and J by 5 bases, and 5 bases separated the two germline ends. The CDR3 DNA sequence: TGTGCCAGCAAGGGGGAGACCCAGTACTTC. Amino acids: CASKGETQYF.

The table lists this clone with a few counts. The chain combines TRBV5-1 with TRBJ2-2; tentative D call: TRBD2 (6 bases). CDR1 and CDR2 from the germline V gene are SGHRS and YFSETQ. This CDR3 region has 18 residues. Trimming left V 5 bases short and J 0 bases short, with 20 bases between. CDR3 nucleotide sequence: TGCGCCAGCAGTTCCGGACTATCCGGGAACGCGAACACCGGGGAGCTGTTTTTT. Residues: CASSSGLSGNANTGELFF.

A remark on this clone: Other DNA sequences within the sample encode an identical CDR3. This sequence joins TRBV30 and TRBJ2-5, with D unresolved. Trimming shortened V by 5 bases and J by 4 bases, and 8 bases separated the two germline ends. The CDR3 is made up of 11 amino acids. Looked up from germline, CDR1 is GTSNPN and CDR2 is SVGIG (reference sequence). The CDR3 here is CAWSAGETQYF. The CDR3 DNA reads as TGTGCCTGGTCAGCCGGAGAGACCCAGTACTTC.

This clone appeared a few times. The chain employs TRBV30 and TRBJ1-6; TRBD1 is a possible D gene (6 bases). The CDR3 consists of 15 residues. V lost 5 bases and J 8 bases, leaving 19 bases between the germline ends. The germline CDR1 and CDR2 sequences are GTSNPN and SVGIG (reference sequence). CDR3 sequence reads: CAWRTGLSQDSPLHF. The DNA of the CDR3 is TGTGCCTGGCGCACAGGGCTGAGTCAGGATTCACCCCTCCACTTT.

The chain combines TRBV4-1 with TRBJ1-1; 7 positions match TRBD1. CDR3 length equals 14 residues. Germline V gives CDR1 MGHRA, CDR2 YSYEKL. V trimming: 4 bases; J trimming: 7 bases; junction bases outside the gene matches: 9. CDR3 sequence reads: CASSLPRDSNEAFF. In DNA form, the CDR3 reads TGCGCCAGCAGCCTCCCCCGGGACAGCAATGAAGCTTTCTTT.

This clone was seen only a few times. The CDR3 region is CASSPMTGNGGYTF. The CDR3 nucleotides read TGTGCCAGCAGCCCAATGACAGGGAATGGTGGCTACACCTTC. The chain uses TRBV9 and TRBJ1-2; 7 bases line up with TRBD1. J lost 7 bases, V lost 4 bases, and 10 bases had no gene match. The CDR3 has 14 amino acids. CDR1 is SGDLS, CDR2 YYNGEE, per germline.

This clone was counted only a few times. This chain connects TRBV7-2 to TRBJ1-6; D is uncertain. The germline gives CDR1 SGHTA, CDR2 FQGNSA. The germline V and J ends were trimmed by 1 base and 5 bases, with 9 bases remaining between them. The CDR3 is 15 amino acids. In DNA, the CDR3 is TGTGCCAGCAGCTTAGTGGCCTGGGATAATTCACCCCTCCACTTT. This encodes CASSLVAWDNSPLHF.

The rearrangement joins TRBV6-5 to TRBJ2-1; D assignment may be TRBD1 or TRBD2 (5 bases each). V lost 0 bases to trimming and J lost 8 bases, with 8 bases between them. This CDR3 has 13 residues. CDR1 MNHEY and CDR2 SVGAGI come from the germline V gene. The CDR3 coding sequence is TGTGCCAGCAGTTACTCTTGGGGACATGAGCAGTTCTTC. Its translation: CASSYSWGHEQFF.